The next 2 T cell receptor beta chains were all read from a single sample in a study of blood T cell repertoires in COVID-19. Sequencing was performed with immunoSEQ multiplex PCR; in TCRdb, only in-frame clones are kept and a portion is missing. This sample has 150,000 to 200,000 clones, with 88% found just once. Material: peripheral blood. The receptors were gathered from a human donor in a cohort sampled during active COVID-19.

The V call is TRBV27, the J call TRBJ1-5; D might be TRBD1 (5 bases). This CDR3 is 16 amino acids long. The V end lost 0 bases, the J end lost 3 bases, and 12 bases lay between the germline ends. Looked up from germline, CDR1 is MNHEY and CDR2 is SMNVEV (reference sequence). CDR3: CASSLSIGEVNQPQHF. The CDR3 DNA follows: TGTGCCAGCAGTTTATCAATAGGGGAGGTCAATCAGCCCCAGCATTTT.

The V and J genes are TRBV3-1 (or the pseudogene TRBV3-2) and TRBJ2-1; D is unclear. The V and J ends lost 1 base and 7 bases respectively, with 8 bases between them. The CDR3 is made up of 13 amino acids. Germline CDR1 LGHDT, CDR2 YNNKEL (reference sequence). CDR3 in DNA: TGTGCCAGCAGCCAAGGGGTCAGGAATGAGCAGTTCTTC. The encoded protein is CASSQGVRNEQFF.